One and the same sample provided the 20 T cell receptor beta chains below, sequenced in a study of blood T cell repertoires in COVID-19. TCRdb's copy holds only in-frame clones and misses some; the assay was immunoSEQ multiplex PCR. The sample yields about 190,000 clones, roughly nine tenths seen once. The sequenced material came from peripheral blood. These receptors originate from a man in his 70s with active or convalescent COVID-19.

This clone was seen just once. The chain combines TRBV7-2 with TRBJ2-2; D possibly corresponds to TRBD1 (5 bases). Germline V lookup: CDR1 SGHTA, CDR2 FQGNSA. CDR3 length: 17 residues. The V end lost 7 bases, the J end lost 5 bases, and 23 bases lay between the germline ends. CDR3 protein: CASTPAGRMGRTGELFF. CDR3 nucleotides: TGTGCCAGCACCCCGGCAGGTCGGATGGGGCGGACCGGGGAGCTGTTTTTT. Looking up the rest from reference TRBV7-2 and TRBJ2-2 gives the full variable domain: GAGVSQSPSNKVTEKGKDVELRCDPISGHTALYWYRQSLGQGLEFLIYFQGNSAPDKSGLPSDRFSAERTGGSVSTLTIQRTQQEDSAVYLCASTPAGRMGRTGELFFGEGSRLTVL.

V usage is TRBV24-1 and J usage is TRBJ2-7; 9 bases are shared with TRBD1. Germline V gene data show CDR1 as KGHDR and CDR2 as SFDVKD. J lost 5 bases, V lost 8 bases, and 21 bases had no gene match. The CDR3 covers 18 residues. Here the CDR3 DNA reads TGTGCCACCACCCCCCCGGGACAGGGCCTTATCCGTCGTCACGAGCAGTACTTC. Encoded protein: CATTPPGQGLIRRHEQYF.

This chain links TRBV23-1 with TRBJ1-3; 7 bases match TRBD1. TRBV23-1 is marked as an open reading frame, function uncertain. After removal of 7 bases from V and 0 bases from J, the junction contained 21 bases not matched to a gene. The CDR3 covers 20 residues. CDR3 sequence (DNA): TGCGCCAGCATAACGGGCCCGGGACAGCCCACTTCACACTCTGGAAACACCATATATTTT. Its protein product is CASITGPGQPTSHSGNTIYF.

CDR3 sequence reads: CASSVNHRGDEQYF. DNA of the CDR3: TGTGCCAGCAGCGTAAATCACAGGGGTGACGAGCAGTACTTC. V and J are TRBV9 and TRBJ2-7, with 7 bases fitting TRBD1. CDR1 is SGDLS, CDR2 YYNGEE, per germline. The CDR3 consists of 14 residues. V lost 1 base and J lost 5; bases outside the gene matches: 6.

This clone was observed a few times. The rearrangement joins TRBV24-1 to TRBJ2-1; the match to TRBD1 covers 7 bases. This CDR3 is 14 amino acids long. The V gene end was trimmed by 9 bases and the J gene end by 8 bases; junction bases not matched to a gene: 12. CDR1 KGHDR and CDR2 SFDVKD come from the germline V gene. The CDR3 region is CATARNRGSDEQFF. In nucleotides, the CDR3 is TGTGCCACCGCGAGAAACAGGGGAAGCGATGAGCAGTTCTTC.

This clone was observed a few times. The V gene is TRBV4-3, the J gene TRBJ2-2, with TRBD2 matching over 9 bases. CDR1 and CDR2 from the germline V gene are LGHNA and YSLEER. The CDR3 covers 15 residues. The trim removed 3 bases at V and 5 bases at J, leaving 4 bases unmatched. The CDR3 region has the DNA TGCGCCAGCAGCCAGCAGGGACTAGCAACCGGGGAGCTGTTTTTT. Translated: CASSQQGLATGELFF.

CDR3 DNA: TGTGCCAGCATCGAACTCAGGGAAAACGGTCAGCCCCAGCATTTT. Encoded protein: CASIELRENGQPQHF. The J gene is TRBJ1-5, the V gene TRBV21-1; the D segment call TRBD1 is taken from the table without a DNA check. TRBV21-1 is termed a pseudogene. This CDR3 is built from 15 residues.

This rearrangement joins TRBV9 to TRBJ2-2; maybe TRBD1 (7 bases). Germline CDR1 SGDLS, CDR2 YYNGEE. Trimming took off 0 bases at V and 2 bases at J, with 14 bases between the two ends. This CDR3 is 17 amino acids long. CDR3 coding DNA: TGTGCCAGCAGCGTAGCGGGCAGGGGGGCAAACACCGGGGAGCTGTTTTTT. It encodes CASSVAGRGANTGELFF.

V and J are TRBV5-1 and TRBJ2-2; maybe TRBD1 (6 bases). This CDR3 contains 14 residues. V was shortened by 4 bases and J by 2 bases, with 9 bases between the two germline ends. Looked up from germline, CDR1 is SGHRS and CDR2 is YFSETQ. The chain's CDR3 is CASSRTANTGELFF. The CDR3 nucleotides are TGCGCCAGCAGCCGGACAGCAAACACCGGGGAGCTGTTTTTT. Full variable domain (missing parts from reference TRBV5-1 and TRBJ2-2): KAGVTQTPRYLIKTRGQQVTLSCSPISGHRSVSWYQQTPGQGLQFLFEYFSETQRNKGNFPGRFSGRQFSNSRSEMNVSTLELGDSALYLCASSRTANTGELFFGEGSRLTVL.

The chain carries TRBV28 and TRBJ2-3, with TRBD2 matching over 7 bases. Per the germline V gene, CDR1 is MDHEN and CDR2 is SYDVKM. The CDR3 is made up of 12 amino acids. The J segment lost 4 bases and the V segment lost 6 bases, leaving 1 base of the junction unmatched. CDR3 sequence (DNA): TGTGCCAGCAGGCTAGCGGCAGATACGCAGTATTTT. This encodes CASRLAADTQYF.

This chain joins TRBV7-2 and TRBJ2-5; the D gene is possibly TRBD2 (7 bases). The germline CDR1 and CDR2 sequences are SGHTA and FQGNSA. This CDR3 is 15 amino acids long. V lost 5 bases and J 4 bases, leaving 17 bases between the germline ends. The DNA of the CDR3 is TGTGCCAGCAGCCTCCTAGGGGGGGGCGCAGAGACCCAGTACTTC. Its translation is CASSLLGGGAETQYF. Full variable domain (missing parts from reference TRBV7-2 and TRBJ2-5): GAGVSQSPSNKVTEKGKDVELRCDPISGHTALYWYRQSLGQGLEFLIYFQGNSAPDKSGLPSDRFSAERTGGSVSTLTIQRTQQEDSAVYLCASSLLGGGAETQYFGPGTRLLVL.

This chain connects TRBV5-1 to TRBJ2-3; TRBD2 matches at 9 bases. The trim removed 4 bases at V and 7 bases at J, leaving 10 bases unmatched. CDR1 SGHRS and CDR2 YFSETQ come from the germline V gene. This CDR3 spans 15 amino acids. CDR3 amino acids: CASSPAGGADNTQYF. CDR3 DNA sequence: TGCGCCAGCAGCCCCGCGGGGGGGGCGGATAATACGCAGTATTTT.

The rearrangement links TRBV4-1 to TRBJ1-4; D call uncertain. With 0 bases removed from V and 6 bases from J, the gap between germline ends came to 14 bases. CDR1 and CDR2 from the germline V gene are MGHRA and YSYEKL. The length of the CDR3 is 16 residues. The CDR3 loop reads CASSQDRGTIYEKLFF. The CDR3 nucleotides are TGCGCCAGCAGCCAAGATCGAGGAACCATTTATGAAAAACTGTTTTTT.

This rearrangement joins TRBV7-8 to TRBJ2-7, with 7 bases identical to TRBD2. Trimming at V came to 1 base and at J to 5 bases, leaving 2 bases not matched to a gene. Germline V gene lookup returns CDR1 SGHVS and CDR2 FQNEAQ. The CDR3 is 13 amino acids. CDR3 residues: CASSLVAGHEQYF. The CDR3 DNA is TGTGCCAGCAGCTTAGTAGCGGGCCACGAGCAGTACTTC.

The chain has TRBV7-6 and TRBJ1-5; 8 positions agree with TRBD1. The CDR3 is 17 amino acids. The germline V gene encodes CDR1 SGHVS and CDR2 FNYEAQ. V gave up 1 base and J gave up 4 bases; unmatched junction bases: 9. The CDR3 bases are TGTGCCAGCAGCTTAGGGTCAGGGGGCTCTGGAAATCAGCCCCAGCATTTT. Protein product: CASSLGSGGSGNQPQHF.

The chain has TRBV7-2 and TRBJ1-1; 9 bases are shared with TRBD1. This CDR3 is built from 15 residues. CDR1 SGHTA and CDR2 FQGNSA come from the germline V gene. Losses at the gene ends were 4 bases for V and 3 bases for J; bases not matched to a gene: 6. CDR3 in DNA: TGTGCCAGCAGCTCACCGGGACAGGGTGACACTGAAGCTTTCTTT. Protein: CASSSPGQGDTEAFF.

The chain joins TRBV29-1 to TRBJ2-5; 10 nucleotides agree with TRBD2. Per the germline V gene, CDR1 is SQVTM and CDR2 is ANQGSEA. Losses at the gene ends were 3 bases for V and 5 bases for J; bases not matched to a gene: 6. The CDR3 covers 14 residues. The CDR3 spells CSVDQAGGPETQYF. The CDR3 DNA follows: TGCAGCGTTGATCAAGCGGGAGGGCCGGAGACCCAGTACTTC.

The CDR3 DNA reads TGCAGCGTTCGGAGGGGATGGGTCGGCGAGCAGTTCTTC. Protein: CSVRRGWVGEQFF. The chain is built from TRBV29-1 and TRBJ2-1, with D possibly being TRBD2 (6 bases). Trimming removed 5 bases from V and 10 bases from J, with 18 bases in between. Germline CDR1 and CDR2: SQVTM and ANQGSEA. The CDR3 extends over 13 amino acids.

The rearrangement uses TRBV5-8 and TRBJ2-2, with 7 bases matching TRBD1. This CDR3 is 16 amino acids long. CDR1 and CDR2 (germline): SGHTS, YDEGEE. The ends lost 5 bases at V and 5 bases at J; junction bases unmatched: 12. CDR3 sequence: CASSFAGTARTGELFF. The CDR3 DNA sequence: TGTGCCAGCAGTTTTGCCGGGACAGCAAGAACCGGGGAGCTGTTTTTT.

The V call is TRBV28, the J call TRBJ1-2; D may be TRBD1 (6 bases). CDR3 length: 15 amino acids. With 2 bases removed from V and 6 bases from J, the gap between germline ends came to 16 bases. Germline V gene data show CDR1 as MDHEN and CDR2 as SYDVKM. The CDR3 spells CASSLPRQVLNGYTF. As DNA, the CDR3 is TGTGCCAGCAGTTTACCCCGACAGGTCTTGAATGGCTACACCTTC.